This T cell receptor beta chain originates from a study of identical twins. TCRdb processed the 5' RACE reads anew with MiXCR; each CDR3 protein has one entry. The data contain about 150,000 distinct CDR3 sequences, 3.5% of them singletons. Trimming took 2 bases from V and 7 from J; bases not matched to a gene: 17. The CDR3 has 19 residues. Germline loops: CDR1 SGHVS, CDR2 FQNEAQ. This clonotype was sampled from a man in his late teens or twenties in good health. Material for sequencing was memory T cells sorted from blood. The rearrangement joins TRBV7-8 to TRBJ1-5; 10 nucleotides align to TRBD1. CDR3 coding DNA: TGTGCCAGCAGCTTAACCATGCCGGGACAGGGGTTTTCTATGCAGCCCCAGCATTTT. It codes for CASSLTMPGQGFSMQPQHF.